This entry concerns a single T cell receptor beta chain. The target antigen is unknown. The data derive from a study of cytomegalovirus exposure and HLA in healthy donors. Trimming took 0 bases from V and 2 from J, leaving 10 bases between them. The V gene's germline CDR1 is SGDLS and CDR2 YYNGEE. The CDR3 extends over 15 amino acids. The PCR employed 60 Vbeta primers together with 13 Jbeta primers. Per the authors' pipeline: Unique TCR beta chains numbered about 72 million in a later analysis, with roughly 10 million shared. Data came from immunoSEQ multiplex PCR; TCRdb stores just in-frame clones and leaves some out. That table supplies the V and J calls and clone size; D and trimming were determined from the DNA. The sample consists of about 190,000 clones, about 87% of them appearing once. Findings and limits, study-wide: One later analysis reportedly identified an Asian-associated ancestry cluster that showed fewer N-insertions than the roughly 600-donor mean.

The sample taken for sequencing was PBMCs. The TCR was taken from a man aged 25-45 years in good health and CMV-seronegative. This chain uses TRBV9 with TRBJ2-3; possible D gene TRBD1, 6 bases. CDR3 sequence reads: CASSVAGAPTDTQYF. CDR3 bases: TGTGCCAGCAGCGTAGCAGGGGCACCCACAGATACGCAGTATTTT.